The 9 T cell receptor beta chains reported below all come from one sample, sequenced in a study of cytomegalovirus exposure and HLA in healthy donors. Sequenced by immunoSEQ multiplex PCR; TCRdb stores in-frame clones only, minus some. The table records more than 85,000 clones, roughly nine tenths of them present only once. Sequencing was done on a sample of PBMCs. The receptor source for this set is a young woman in good health and CMV-seronegative.

The CDR3 DNA reads as TGTGCCAGCAGCAGCGCCCCCCCCTACGAGCAGTACTTC. Its translation is CASSSAPPYEQYF. The V gene is TRBV27, the J gene TRBJ2-7; D remains ambiguous. Between the trimmed V and J ends, which lost 6 bases and 2 bases, there was a span of 11 bases. This CDR3 is built from 13 residues. From germline, CDR1 is MNHEY and CDR2 SMNVEV (reference sequence).

This clone was seen a single time. The CDR3 here is CATSRDIKNRGKETQYF. The CDR3 DNA follows: TGTGCCACCAGCAGAGACATAAAGAACAGAGGGAAAGAGACCCAGTACTTC. The chain links TRBV15 to TRBJ2-5, with D possibly being TRBD2 (5 bases). Germline V lookup: CDR1 LNHNV, CDR2 YYDKDF (reference sequence). The length of the CDR3 is 17 residues. V was trimmed by 0 bases and J by 3 bases, leaving 17 bases between them.

The chain recombines TRBV6-1 with TRBJ1-2; no definite D call. Germline values: CDR1 MNHNS, CDR2 SASEGT. Trimming took 11 bases from V and 4 from J, leaving 14 bases between them. This CDR3 region has 12 residues. The CDR3 DNA sequence: TGTGCCGCGTCAGGATCTCTCTATGGCTACACCTTC. Translated: CAASGSLYGYTF.

V is TRBV2 and J is TRBJ1-2, with unresolved D. Germline CDR1 and CDR2: SNHLY and FYNNEI. The V and J ends lost 0 bases and 4 bases respectively, with 9 bases between them. The CDR3 sequence is 14 residues long. CDR3 coding DNA: TGTGCCAGCAGTGAAGCTGAGGGTGGCTATGGCTACACCTTC. It specifies CASSEAEGGYGYTF.

This chain links TRBV19 with TRBJ2-1; 10 positions match TRBD2. This CDR3 comprises 15 residues. Germline trimming cut 3 bases from V and 6 bases from J; bases unmatched to any gene: 5. Germline values: CDR1 LNHDA, CDR2 SQIVND (reference sequence). The CDR3 spells CASSMVPSGSNEQFF. For the CDR3, the DNA is TGTGCCAGTAGTATGGTACCTAGCGGGAGCAATGAGCAGTTCTTC.

This clone was detected once. This chain joins TRBV2 and TRBJ1-1; unclear D gene. V was cut by 7 bases and J by 0 bases, with 9 bases left in between. Germline V gene sequence: CDR1 SNHLY, CDR2 FYNNEI. The CDR3 covers 13 residues. CDR3 loop: CASTTVMNTEAFF. The CDR3 DNA follows: TGTGCCAGCACTACAGTTATGAACACTGAAGCTTTCTTT.

The gene calls are TRBV29-1 and TRBJ1-1, with a weak D call TRBD1 (6 bases). Germline loops: CDR1 SQVTM, CDR2 ANQGSEA. V lost 3 bases, J lost 0 bases, and 11 bases lay in between. The length of the CDR3 is 14 residues. CDR3 nucleotides: TGCAGCGTTGACGCGGACAGATTGAACACTGAAGCTTTCTTT. Protein product: CSVDADRLNTEAFF.

This clone turned up a few times. V is TRBV6-5 and J is TRBJ2-7; D perhaps matches TRBD2 (6 bases). The CDR3 sequence is 13 residues long. The germline CDR1 and CDR2 sequences are MNHEY and SVGAGI. The V and J ends lost 0 bases and 6 bases respectively, with 9 bases between them. DNA of the CDR3: TGTGCCAGCAGTTACTCGGAGGGAGGCGAGCAGTACTTC. It codes for CASSYSEGGEQYF.

DNA for the CDR3: TGCAGCGTTCGGGCGACAGGGGAAGAGCCCCAGCATTTT. Its translation: CSVRATGEEPQHF. V usage is TRBV29-1 and J usage is TRBJ1-5; 8 bases map to TRBD1. CDR1 and CDR2 from the germline V gene are SQVTM and ANQGSEA. The CDR3 is 13 amino acids. V shed 5 bases and J 8 bases; nucleotides not matched to a gene: 8.